What follows are 13 T cell receptor beta chains derived from one specimen sequenced in a study of blood T cell repertoires in COVID-19 (dated by TCRdb to 2019 to 2021). Library prep was done by the immunoSEQ multiplex PCR assay. The clones in this table, taken by TCRdb from immuneACCESS, are in-frame only. Not every clone is retained; where verified, under half of the shortfall comes from an unresolved V gene, and the cause of the rest is unknown. The sample profile shows 150,000 to 200,000 clones; over 80% of them were found once. The ten largest clones represent over 10% of the sample. The source material was PBMCs or T cells enriched from blood (not recorded which). The source is a woman in her fifties or sixties who had recovered from COVID-19.

This clone appeared a few times. The chain employs TRBV3-1 (or the pseudogene TRBV3-2) and TRBJ1-2, with a weak D call TRBD1 (5 bases). Germline CDR1 LGHDT, CDR2 YNNKEL (reference sequence). The CDR3 contains 14 residues. Trimming stripped 1 base from V and 6 bases from J, with 12 bases between. The CDR3, as DNA: TGTGCCAGCAGCCAAGTCGAGGGGAGGGATGGCTACACCTTC. Translating it yields CASSQVEGRDGYTF.

The rearrangement links TRBV7-2 to TRBJ2-1; TRBD2 matches 7 bases. V shed 5 bases and J 3 bases; nucleotides not matched to a gene: 7. This CDR3 is built from 15 residues. Germline V gene sequence: CDR1 SGHTA, CDR2 FQGNSA. As DNA, the CDR3 is TGTGCCAGCAGCCCGCTAGCGGTGGGCTACAATGAGCAGTTCTTC. Translated: CASSPLAVGYNEQFF.

The table lists this clone with a count of one. V gene TRBV29-1 combines with J gene TRBJ1-1; D perhaps matches TRBD1 (5 bases). The CDR3 consists of 13 residues. Germline V lookup: CDR1 SQVTM, CDR2 ANQGSEA. Trimming shortened V by 6 bases and J by 3 bases, and 14 bases separated the two germline ends. DNA of the CDR3: TGCAGCGTCGTCGAACAGGTAGACACTGAAGCTTTCTTT. Translated: CSVVEQVDTEAFF.

The chain couples TRBV7-2 to TRBJ2-1; D not certain. The CDR3 covers 15 residues. V lost 0 bases to trimming and J lost 0 bases, with 6 bases between them. Looked up from germline, CDR1 is SGHTA and CDR2 is FQGNSA. CDR3 loop: CASSLAISSYNEQFF. CDR3 in DNA: TGTGCCAGCAGCTTAGCGATTAGCTCCTACAATGAGCAGTTCTTC. Drawing the rest from reference TRBV7-2 and TRBJ2-1, the complete variable domain is GAGVSQSPSNKVTEKGKDVELRCDPISGHTALYWYRQSLGQGLEFLIYFQGNSAPDKSGLPSDRFSAERTGGSVSTLTIQRTQQEDSAVYLCASSLAISSYNEQFFGPGTRLTVL.

This chain connects TRBV27 to TRBJ1-5; D is possibly TRBD1 (5 bases). The V end lost 2 bases, the J end lost 0 bases, and 8 bases lay between the germline ends. Germline V gene data show CDR1 as MNHEY and CDR2 as SMNVEV (reference sequence). The CDR3 runs to 15 residues. The CDR3 nucleotides read TGTGCCAGCAGTTTAGGGGCAGTTAGCAATCAGCCCCAGCATTTT. As protein: CASSLGAVSNQPQHF.

This sequence joins TRBV27 and TRBJ1-6, with TRBD1 matching over 7 bases. The CDR3 runs to 15 residues. V lost 5 bases and J lost 10; bases outside the gene matches: 11. Germline V CDR1 and CDR2: MNHEY, SMNVEV (reference sequence). CDR3 sequence (DNA): TGTGCCAGCAGTGCCGACAGGGTTGGAATATCACCCCTCCACTTT. Protein sequence: CASSADRVGISPLHF.

J is TRBJ1-6 and V is TRBV11-1; 9 bases line up with TRBD1. The CDR3 length is 16 residues. The junction had 10 bases not matched to a gene; V was cut back by 5 bases and J by 8 bases. Germline CDR1 reads SGHAT; CDR2 reads FQDESV (reference sequence). The CDR3 DNA is TGTGCCAGCAGCCCATCGGACAGGGGAGATTATTCACCCCTCCACTTT. Its protein product is CASSPSDRGDYSPLHF.

The V gene is TRBV5-8, the J gene TRBJ1-6, with D unresolved. Germline V gene data show CDR1 as SGHTS and CDR2 as YDEGEE. The length of the CDR3 is 13 residues. The V gene lost 1 base and the J gene lost 10 bases, with 9 bases spanning the gap. The CDR3 loop reads CASSLSIISPLHF. The CDR3 DNA reads TGTGCCAGCAGCTTGTCTATCATCTCACCCCTCCACTTT.

The chain has TRBV9 and TRBJ2-3; 14 nucleotides line up with TRBD2. With 3 bases clipped from V and 5 bases from J, the junction kept 5 bases outside the gene matches. Germline values: CDR1 SGDLS, CDR2 YYNGEE. This CDR3 region has 16 residues. Here the CDR3 DNA reads TGTGCCAGCAGCGAAAGACTAGCGGGGGGGCAAGATACGCAGTATTTT. Its translation is CASSERLAGGQDTQYF.

The chain recombines TRBV5-1 with TRBJ1-2; 10 positions agree with TRBD1. The CDR3 is 17 amino acids. Per germline, CDR1 SGHRS and CDR2 YFSETQ. J lost 6 bases, V lost 4 bases, and 15 bases had no gene match. The CDR3 reads CASSLMIPTGGMDGYTF. The CDR3, as DNA: TGCGCCAGCAGCCTAATGATTCCGACAGGGGGCATGGATGGCTACACCTTC.

The DNA of the CDR3 is TGTGCCAGCAGCTTTTGCGCAGGGGACTCCTACGAGCAGTACTTC. It is translated as CASSFCAGDSYEQYF. V usage is TRBV12-1 and J usage is TRBJ2-7; TRBD1, the table's D call, lacks a check against the DNA. TRBV12-1 is shown as a pseudogene. The CDR3 is made up of 15 amino acids.

The chain uses TRBV5-1 and TRBJ1-3; 7 nucleotides agree with TRBD1. Germline CDR1 reads SGHRS; CDR2 reads YFSETQ. With V trimmed by 4 bases and J by 4 bases, 5 bases remained unmatched. This CDR3 spans 14 amino acids. The CDR3 loop is CASSPQGQGNTIYF. The CDR3 nucleotides read TGCGCCAGCAGCCCACAGGGGCAAGGAAACACCATATATTTT.

The genes are TRBV9 and TRBJ1-1, with 7 bases identical to TRBD1. Germline V gene data show CDR1 as SGDLS and CDR2 as YYNGEE. The CDR3 is 17 residues long. V was clipped by 0 bases and J by 8 bases; unmatched bases: 16. The CDR3: CASSVGPFTGTALEAFF. In nucleotides, the CDR3 is TGTGCCAGCAGCGTAGGGCCTTTCACCGGGACAGCTCTGGAAGCTTTCTTT.